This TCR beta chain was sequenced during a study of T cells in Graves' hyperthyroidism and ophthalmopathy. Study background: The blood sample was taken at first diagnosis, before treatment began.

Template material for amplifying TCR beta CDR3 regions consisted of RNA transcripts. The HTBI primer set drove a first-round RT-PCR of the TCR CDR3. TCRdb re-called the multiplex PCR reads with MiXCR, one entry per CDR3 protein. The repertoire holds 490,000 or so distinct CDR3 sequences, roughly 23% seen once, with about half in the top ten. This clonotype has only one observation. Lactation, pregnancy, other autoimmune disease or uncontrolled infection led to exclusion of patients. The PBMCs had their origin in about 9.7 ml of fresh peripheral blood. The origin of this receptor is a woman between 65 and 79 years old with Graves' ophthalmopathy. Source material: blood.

The CDR3 here is CASRISGSRQETQYF. CDR3 in DNA: TGTGCCAGCAGGATTAGCGGGAGCCGCCAAGAGACCCAGTACTTC. This chain joins TRBV12-3 or TRBV12-4 and TRBJ2-5; TRBD2 matches 9 bases. The V gene end was trimmed by 6 bases and the J gene end by 1 base; junction bases not matched to a gene: 6. The CDR3 is 15 residues long.